This TCR beta chain was sequenced for a study of blood T cell repertoires in COVID-19. Study-level information: Whether acute or convalescent, the COVID-19 samples came from the United States, Italy and Spain. Sources were T cells, B-cell-depleted T cells, or PBMCs; the material itself was cDNA or gDNA.

Produced via immunoSEQ multiplex PCR; TCRdb's table is partial and in-frame only. The sample shows about 480,000 clones, approximately 88% of them seen only once. Seattle's cohort entered during active infection and was followed longitudinally. Losses at the gene ends were 3 bases for V and 4 bases for J; bases not matched to a gene: 4. The CDR3 has 14 amino acids. Germline loops: CDR1 KGHDR, CDR2 SFDVKD. The TCR was taken from a woman in her forties or fifties with COVID-19, enrolled during active disease. The chain couples TRBV24-1 to TRBJ1-2; 7 positions agree with TRBD1. The sequencing input was peripheral blood. Written as DNA, the CDR3 is TGTGCCACCAGTGATCCGGGGACAGCCTATGGCTACACCTTC. This gives the protein CATSDPGTAYGYTF.